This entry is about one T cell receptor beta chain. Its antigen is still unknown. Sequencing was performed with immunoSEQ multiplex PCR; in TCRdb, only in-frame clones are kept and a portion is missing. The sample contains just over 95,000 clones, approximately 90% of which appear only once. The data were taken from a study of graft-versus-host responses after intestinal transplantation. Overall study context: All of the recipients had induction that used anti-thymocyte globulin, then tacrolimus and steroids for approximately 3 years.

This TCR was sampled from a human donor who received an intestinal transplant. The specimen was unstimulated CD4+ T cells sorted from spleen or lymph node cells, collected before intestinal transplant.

CDR3 nucleotide sequence: TGTGCCAGCCTGTCTAGCCTCTACGAGCAGTACTTC. Amino acid sequence: CASLSSLYEQYF. The chain has TRBV21-1 and TRBJ2-7; TRBD2, the table's D call, was not compared with the DNA. TRBV21-1 is given as a pseudogene. The CDR3 consists of 12 residues.